Shown below are 27 T cell receptor beta chains from a single sample sequenced in a study of T cell clonality in common variable immunodeficiency. General study results and limits: Fewer deletions and N-nucleotide insertions were reportedly seen in common variable immunodeficiency TCR beta sequences.

These receptors lack a known antigen. Method: immunoSEQ multiplex PCR; TCRdb's copy keeps in-frame clones and lacks some. The specimen has 15,000 to 20,000 clones, none found just once. Material for sequencing was peripheral blood mononuclear cells. Receptors were obtained from a human donor with common variable immunodeficiency.

This clone has at least ten counts. The observed sequence ends 3 residues before the CDR3 terminus, with the missing tail filled in from the germline J gene. The chain links TRBV5-1 to TRBJ1-6; D possibly corresponds to TRBD1 (5 bases). The V and J ends lost 5 bases and 7 bases respectively, with 16 bases between them. Per germline, CDR1 SGHRS and CDR2 YFSETQ. CDR3 length: 15 amino acids. The CDR3 bases that were read are TGCGCCAGCAGGGGGGGGGACGGTTTCAATTCACCC. Its translation is CASRGGDGFNSP. Given in full, the CDR3 is CASRGGDGFNSPLHF.

This clone was seen repeatedly, ten times or more. The CDR3 sequence is CASSLGDRTGELFF. CDR3 bases read: TGCGCCAGCAGCTTGGGGGACAGAACCGGGGAG. V usage is TRBV5-1 and J usage is TRBJ2-2, with 7 bases aligning to TRBD1. The read gets to within 3 residues of the CDR3 end, and the germline J gene fills in the rest. This CDR3 is 14 amino acids long. V shed 0 bases, J shed 5 bases, and the junction held 1 base outside the gene matches. The germline CDR1 and CDR2 sequences are SGHRS and YFSETQ.

This clone is deemed medium-sized. Read data end 3 residues before the CDR3 end; the end is taken from the germline J gene. This chain connects TRBV6-2 or TRBV6-3 to TRBJ1-1; D ambiguous. The CDR3 covers 12 residues. The germline gives CDR1 MNHEY, CDR2 SVGEGT. CDR3 DNA (partial): TGTGCCAGCGCCAAAGGGTGGGCCGAA. Its protein product is CASAKGWAE. The full CDR3 sequence reads CASAKGWAEAFF.

This clone was counted at least ten times. The read finishes 3 residues shy of the CDR3 end, and the germline J gene is used to complete it. This chain links TRBV6-2 or TRBV6-3 with TRBJ1-2, with D possibly matching TRBD1 (5 bases). V was clipped by 6 bases and J by 6 bases, with 11 bases between them. Germline V gene data show CDR1 as MNHEY and CDR2 as SVGEGT. The CDR3 is 12 residues long. CDR3 region: CASSQGGNGYTF. The covered CDR3 bases are TGTGCCAGCAGCCAGGGCGGAAATGGC.

This clone was seen a few times. The read ends 3 residues early relative to the CDR3; the germline J gene fills the gap. This chain connects TRBV7-9 to TRBJ2-3; 9 bases map to TRBD1. In germline, CDR1 is SEHNR, CDR2 FQNEAQ (reference sequence). CDR3 size: 14 residues. J lost 3 bases, V lost 7 bases, and 5 bases had no gene match. The CDR3 here is CASTSGQGTDTQYF. The DNA read from the CDR3 is TGTGCCAGCACCTCAGGACAGGGGACAGATACG.

This clone was detected many times. The read terminates 3 residues ahead of where the CDR3 ends, so the germline J gene completes it. This chain links TRBV30 with TRBJ2-5, with 11 positions matching TRBD2. The germline V gene has CDR1 GTSNPN and CDR2 SVGIG (reference sequence). The CDR3 is 15 amino acids. V gave up 4 bases and J gave up 5 bases; unmatched junction bases: 9. Partial CDR3 DNA: TGTGCCTGGACGTTAGCGGGGGGGCATTGGGAGACC. It is translated as CAWTLAGGHWET. The whole CDR3 sequence reads CAWTLAGGHWETQYF.

This clone was seen a few times. Coverage ceases 3 residues before the CDR3 finishes, and the germline J gene fills in the end. This chain connects TRBV11-3 to TRBJ1-1, with TRBD1 as a possible D gene (6 bases). The CDR3 length is 14 residues. Germline CDR1 reads SGHNT; CDR2 reads YENEEA. V was shortened by 5 bases and J by 0 bases, with 10 bases between the two germline ends. The part of the CDR3 DNA that was read is TGTGCCAGCAGCCTACAGGGCATGAACACTGAA. Translating it yields CASSLQGMNTE. The entire CDR3 protein is CASSLQGMNTEAFF. The entire variable domain, with the rest obtained from reference TRBV11-3 and TRBJ1-1, is as follows: EAGVVQSPRYKIIEKKQPVAFWCNPISGHNTLYWYLQNLGQGPELLIRYENEEAVDDSQLPKDRFSAERLKGVDSTLKIQPAELGDSAVYLCASSLQGMNTEAFFGQGTRLTVV.

This clone occurred many times. The read halts 3 residues ahead of the CDR3 end, with the missing end drawn from the germline J gene. The rearrangement links TRBV18 to TRBJ2-5; 10 nucleotides match TRBD1. Germline V gene sequence: CDR1 KGHSH, CDR2 LQKENI. With V trimmed by 3 bases and J by 4 bases, 8 bases remained unmatched. The CDR3 is 16 amino acids. The covered CDR3 bases are TGTGCCAGCTCACCCCAGGGCTGGACAGGGGGAGAGACC. It encodes CASSPQGWTGGET. The full CDR3 protein reads CASSPQGWTGGETQYF. Together with reference TRBV18 and TRBJ2-5, the CDR3 gives the full variable domain: NAGVMQNPRHLVRRRGQEARLRCSPMKGHSHVYWYRQLPEEGLKFMVYLQKENIIDESGMPKERFSAEFPKEGPSILRIQQVVRGDSAAYFCASSPQGWTGGETQYFGPGTRLLVL.

This clone was recorded a few times. The DNA read from the CDR3 is TGTGCCAGCAGTGAGAAGGCAGGGAGGTATAATTCACCC. Residues: CASSEKAGRYNSP. The CDR3 in full is CASSEKAGRYNSPLHF. V and J are TRBV2 and TRBJ1-6; D perhaps matches TRBD1 (5 bases). From the germline J gene comes the end of the CDR3, since the read stops 3 residues before it. This CDR3 is 16 amino acids long. Between the trimmed V and J ends, which lost 3 bases and 4 bases, there was a span of 13 bases. Germline V gene data show CDR1 as SNHLY and CDR2 as FYNNEI. Drawing the rest from reference TRBV2 and TRBJ1-6, the complete variable domain is EPEVTQTPSHQVTQMGQEVILRCVPISNHLYFYWYRQILGQKVEFLVSFYNNEISEKSEIFDDQFSVERPDGSNFTLKIRSTKLEDSAMYFCASSEKAGRYNSPLHFGNGTRLTVT.

This clone ranks as medium-sized (0.01 to 0.1%). The read ends 3 residues early relative to the CDR3; the germline J gene fills the gap. The chain recombines TRBV7-9 with TRBJ1-1; D remains unclear. Trimming pared 8 bases from V and 5 bases from J, leaving 15 bases between. Germline loops: CDR1 SEHNR, CDR2 FQNEAQ (reference sequence). The CDR3 totals 13 residues. CDR3 DNA, as far as it was read: TGTGCCAGCGACCCCCTCCGGGTAACTGAA. It translates to CASDPLRVTE. The whole CDR3 is CASDPLRVTEAFF.

Of note for this clone: The read falls 3 residues short of the CDR3 end, and the missing part is taken from the germline J gene. This chain uses TRBV6-2 or TRBV6-3 with TRBJ2-7; perhaps TRBD2 as D (7 bases). This CDR3 contains 14 residues. V was cut by 8 bases and J by 0 bases, with 14 bases left in between. Per the germline V gene, CDR1 is MNHEY and CDR2 is SVGEGT. The DNA read from the CDR3 is TGTGCCAGCTTGGGGAGGGGGATCTCCTACGAG. It translates to CASLGRGISYE. In full, the CDR3 reads CASLGRGISYEQYF.

This clone was seen at least ten times. The read finishes 3 residues shy of the CDR3 end, and the germline J gene is used to complete it. The V call is TRBV29-1, the J call TRBJ2-7, with 8 bases aligning to TRBD2. Per germline, CDR1 SQVTM and CDR2 ANQGSEA. The ends lost 6 bases at V and 2 bases at J; junction bases unmatched: 9. The CDR3 runs 14 residues. The part of the CDR3 DNA that was read is TGCAGCGTGGCCCCGGGACTAGGACCCTACGAG. This gives the protein CSVAPGLGPYE. Given in full, the CDR3 is CSVAPGLGPYEQYF.

The CDR3: CASSPDGEVVRGYTF. CDR3 DNA (partial): TGCGCCAGCAGCCCGGACGGGGAAGTGGTCCGCGGC. This chain uses TRBV5-1 with TRBJ1-2; no reliable D call. The missing CDR3 end, 3 residues past where the read stops, is filled in from the germline J gene. The CDR3 contains 15 residues. Per the germline V gene, CDR1 is SGHRS and CDR2 is YFSETQ.

This clone was picked up many times. Sequencing ends 3 residues short of the CDR3 end; the germline J gene provides the rest. V and J are TRBV7-3 and TRBJ2-2; D is unclear. The CDR3 covers 15 residues. CDR1 and CDR2 from the germline V gene are SGHTA and FQGTGA. The ends were cut back, 5 bases at V and 6 bases at J, with 16 bases in the middle. This CDR3 is CASSAPSSPAGELFF. The CDR3 DNA, read in part, is TGTGCCAGCAGCGCCCCGAGCTCGCCGGCCGGGGAG.

This clone has just a few counts. The missing CDR3 end, 3 residues past where the read stops, is filled in from the germline J gene. This rearrangement joins TRBV20-1 to TRBJ2-5, with 11 bases matching TRBD1. Germline lookup yields CDR1 DFQATT and CDR2 SNEGSKA (reference sequence). V trimming: 4 bases; J trimming: 5 bases; junction bases outside the gene matches: 12. The CDR3 is made up of 16 amino acids. The CDR3 loop reads CSATTADRGRGETQYF. The sequenced part of the CDR3 DNA is TGCAGTGCTACAACAGCGGACAGGGGGCGGGGGGAGACC.

There are a few counts of this clone. The read ends 3 residues shy of where the CDR3 ends; the end is completed using the germline J gene. The chain has TRBV19 and TRBJ1-5; 9 bases are shared with TRBD1. CDR1 and CDR2 from the germline V gene are LNHDA and SQIVND (reference sequence). J lost 0 bases, V lost 1 base, and 10 bases had no gene match. The CDR3 loop spans 19 amino acids. The sequenced part of the CDR3 DNA is TGTGCCAGTAGTATAGTTGGGACAGGGCCCGGTAATAGCAATCAGCCC. Translation gives CASSIVGTGPGNSNQP. The whole CDR3 is CASSIVGTGPGNSNQPQHF.

Points on this clone: The read ends 3 residues before the CDR3 terminus; that terminus is restored from the germline J gene. The chain has TRBV20-1 and TRBJ1-1; TRBD1 aligns across 9 bases. Looked up from germline, CDR1 is DFQATT and CDR2 is SNEGSKA (reference sequence). The junction had 5 bases not matched to a gene; V was cut back by 0 bases and J by 3 bases. The CDR3 runs 15 residues. The CDR3 reads CSAREPGDRDTEAFF. Incomplete CDR3 DNA: TGCAGTGCTAGAGAGCCCGGGGACAGGGACACTGAA.

In this sample, this clone turned up many times. The CDR3 end lies 3 residues beyond the end of the read and is filled in from the germline J gene. V and J are TRBV20-1 and TRBJ2-4; 10 bases agree with TRBD2. J lost 4 bases, V lost 1 base, and 4 bases had no gene match. CDR3 length equals 15 residues. CDR1 and CDR2 from the germline V gene are DFQATT and SNEGSKA (reference sequence). The CDR3 protein is CSARGSSGGKNIQYF. The CDR3 DNA, read in part, is TGCAGTGCTAGAGGGTCTAGCGGGGGTAAAAACATT.

This clone was observed many times. The read terminates 3 residues ahead of where the CDR3 ends, so the germline J gene completes it. V and J are TRBV18 and TRBJ2-1; 8 positions agree with TRBD1. Trimming took 0 bases from V and 6 from J; bases not matched to a gene: 7. The CDR3 is 16 residues long. Germline CDR1 reads KGHSH; CDR2 reads LQKENI. This CDR3 reads CASSPPFGTGPNEQFF. The covered CDR3 bases are TGTGCCAGCTCACCACCCTTCGGGACAGGCCCCAATGAG.

In this sample, this clone turned up many times. The missing CDR3 end, 3 residues past where the read stops, is filled in from the germline J gene. V is TRBV3-1 (or the pseudogene TRBV3-2) and J is TRBJ1-1, with D perhaps matching TRBD1 (5 bases). Between the trimmed V and J ends, which lost 0 bases and 6 bases, there was a span of 11 bases. The CDR3 runs 14 residues. Looked up from germline, CDR1 is LGHDT and CDR2 is YNNKEL (reference sequence). The covered CDR3 bases are TGTGCCAGCAGCCAAGACGGGGGTTTGGCTGAA. This sequence encodes CASSQDGGLAE. The whole CDR3 is CASSQDGGLAEAFF.

Of note for this clone: The read ends 3 residues shy of where the CDR3 ends; the end is completed using the germline J gene. The sample holds other DNA sequences that translate to the same CDR3. The J gene is TRBJ1-5, the V gene TRBV5-1; unclear D gene. Between the trimmed V and J ends, which lost 4 bases and 7 bases, there was a span of 15 bases. This CDR3 has 14 amino acids. Per germline, CDR1 SGHRS and CDR2 YFSETQ. The CDR3 bases that were read are TGCGCCAGCAGCCCGGGGTCCAGTGGCCAGCCC. It is translated as CASSPGSSGQP. The CDR3 reads in full as CASSPGSSGQPQHF.

This clone showed up just a few times. CDR3 amino acids: CASAGQGALNTQYF. The DNA read from the CDR3 is TGTGCCAGTGCGGGACAGGGGGCGCTGAATACG. The V call is TRBV7-2, the J call TRBJ2-3; TRBD1 aligns across 12 bases. The DNA ends 3 residues before the CDR3 does, and the rest of the CDR3 is filled in from the germline J gene. Losses at the gene ends were 9 bases for V and 7 bases for J; bases not matched to a gene: 8. Germline-derived CDR1 and CDR2 are SGHTA and FQGNSA. The CDR3 has 14 residues.

Remarks on this clone: The DNA ends 3 residues before the CDR3 does, and the rest of the CDR3 is filled in from the germline J gene. The chain uses TRBV30 and TRBJ2-7, with 7 bases that match TRBD2. CDR1 is GTSNPN, CDR2 SVGIG, per germline (reference sequence). The CDR3 is 13 residues long. V was clipped by 4 bases and J by 2 bases; unmatched bases: 5. The sequenced part of the CDR3 DNA is TGTGCCTGGACCCCGGGACTAACCTACGAG. This codes for CAWTPGLTYE. The complete CDR3 sequence is CAWTPGLTYEQYF.

This clone came up a few times. The read terminates 3 residues ahead of where the CDR3 ends, so the germline J gene completes it. The rearrangement uses TRBV29-1 and TRBJ2-1, with 9 bases identical to TRBD2. V was pared by 5 bases and J by 3 bases, with 11 bases of the junction left unmatched. The CDR3 is made up of 16 amino acids. Germline V lookup: CDR1 SQVTM, CDR2 ANQGSEA. CDR3 region: CSVLLAGRSDYNEQFF. The CDR3 DNA, read in part, is TGCAGCGTTTTACTAGCGGGCCGATCCGACTACAATGAG.

This clone was detected a few times. With the read ending 3 residues before the CDR3 end, the germline J gene is used to fill in that end. The chain links TRBV7-2 to TRBJ2-2, with 9 bases lining up with TRBD1. This CDR3 is built from 15 residues. V was pared by 2 bases and J by 6 bases, with 4 bases of the junction left unmatched. The germline CDR1 and CDR2 sequences are SGHTA and FQGNSA. The CDR3 bases that were read are TGTGCCAGCAGCTTATGGGACAGGGCCGCCGGGGAG. It is translated as CASSLWDRAAGE. The CDR3 in its entirety is CASSLWDRAAGELFF.

This clone was detected only a few times. Coverage ceases 3 residues before the CDR3 finishes, and the germline J gene fills in the end. This sequence joins TRBV7-3 and TRBJ2-3; no clear D. The V and J ends lost 2 bases and 1 base respectively, with 4 bases between them. This CDR3 contains 13 residues. Germline loops: CDR1 SGHTA, CDR2 FQGTGA. The CDR3 DNA, read in part, is TGTGCCAGCAGCTTATCGGGCACAGATACG. Translated, it gives CASSLSGTDT. The whole CDR3 sequence reads CASSLSGTDTQYF.

This clone was recorded at least ten times. The CDR3 goes on 3 residues after the read ends, and that part is filled in from the germline J gene. The rearrangement links TRBV29-1 to TRBJ2-3; TRBD2 agrees at 9 bases. The CDR3 runs 14 residues. V dropped 4 bases and J dropped 4; count of bases not matched to a gene: 6. The germline CDR1 and CDR2 sequences are SQVTM and ANQGSEA. This chain's CDR3 is CSVATLAGPDTQYF. The covered CDR3 bases are TGCAGCGTTGCGACCCTAGCGGGACCAGATACG.